This TCR beta chain was identified during a study of human CD4 T cells and Enterobacteriaceae. Here immunoSEQ multiplex PCR was the method, and the copy in TCRdb shows in-frame clones only, minus some. Among some 29,000 clones listed, about 80% were seen once. Overall study findings and caveats: Specific clonotypes appeared less expanded ex vivo than cross-reactive ones.

The CDR3 totals 14 residues. Per the germline V gene, CDR1 is LNHDA and CDR2 is SQIVND (reference sequence). The V and J ends lost 8 bases and 1 base respectively, with 11 bases between them. As regards this clone: Its antigen is currently unknown.

Memory CD4+ T cells were sorted as all CD4+ cells except CD45RA+CCR7+CD95- naive cells, over 95% pure. Before sorting, cells positive for CD8, CD14, CD16, CD56, CD19 or bright CD25 were removed. The clonotype comes from a human donor in good health. The chain couples TRBV19 to TRBJ2-2, with a possible D match to TRBD2 (6 bases). The sample comprised memory CD4+ T cells from blood. CDR3 DNA: TGTGCCAGTCGGGACTTTAAGAACACCGGGGAGCTGTTTTTT. It translates to CASRDFKNTGELFF.